The present entry profiles one TCR beta chain with its context. Antigen: not known. Assay used: immunoSEQ multiplex PCR; TCRdb lists only in-frame clones, some missing. The sample lists roughly 130,000 clones; almost 90% were seen once. The data stem from a study of cytomegalovirus exposure and HLA in healthy donors. Whole-study findings and limits: For cytomegalovirus status, the classifier reportedly gave diagnoses with high specificity and sensitivity. Most TCR sequences were uncommon, yet certain public TCRs appeared in many donors.

The sample was PBMCs. The TCR originated in a man younger than 45 in good health and CMV-seronegative.

Written as DNA, the CDR3 is TGTGCCATCAGTGGACTTTCAGGGGCCAACGTCCTGACTTTC. This sequence encodes CAISGLSGANVLTF. This rearrangement joins TRBV10-3 to TRBJ2-6; D gene ambiguous. The CDR3 consists of 14 residues. V lost 4 bases, J lost 4 bases, and 8 bases lay in between. Germline assignment: CDR1 ENHRY and CDR2 SYGVKD.